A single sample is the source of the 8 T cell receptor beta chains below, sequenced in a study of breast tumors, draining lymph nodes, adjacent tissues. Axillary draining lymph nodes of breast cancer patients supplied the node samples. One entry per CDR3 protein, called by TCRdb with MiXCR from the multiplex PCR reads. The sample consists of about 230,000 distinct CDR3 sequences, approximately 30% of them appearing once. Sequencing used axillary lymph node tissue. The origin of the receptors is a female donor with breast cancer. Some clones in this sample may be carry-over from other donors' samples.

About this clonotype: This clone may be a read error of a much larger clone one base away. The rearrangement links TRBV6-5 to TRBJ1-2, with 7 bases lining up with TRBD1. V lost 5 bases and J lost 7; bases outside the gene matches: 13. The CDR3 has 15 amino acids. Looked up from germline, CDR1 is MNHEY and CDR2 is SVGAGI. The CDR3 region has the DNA TGTGCCAGCAGTCACAGGGGCAGGGGATCCCGTGGCTACACCTTC. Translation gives CASSHRGRGSRGYTF.

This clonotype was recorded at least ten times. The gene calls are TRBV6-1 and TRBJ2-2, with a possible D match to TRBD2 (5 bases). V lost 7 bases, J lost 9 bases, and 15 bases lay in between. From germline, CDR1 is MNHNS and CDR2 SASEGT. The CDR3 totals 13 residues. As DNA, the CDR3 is TGTGCCAGCACGCCGACTATTATGCGGGAGCTGTTTTTT. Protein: CASTPTIMRELFF.

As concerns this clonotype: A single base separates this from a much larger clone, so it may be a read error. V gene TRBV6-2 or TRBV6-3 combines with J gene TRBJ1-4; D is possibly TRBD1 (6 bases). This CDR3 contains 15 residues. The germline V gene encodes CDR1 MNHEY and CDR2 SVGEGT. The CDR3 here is CASSYQGHTNEKPFF. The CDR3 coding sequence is TGTGCCAGCAGTTACCAGGGGCACACTAATGAAAAACCGTTTTTT.

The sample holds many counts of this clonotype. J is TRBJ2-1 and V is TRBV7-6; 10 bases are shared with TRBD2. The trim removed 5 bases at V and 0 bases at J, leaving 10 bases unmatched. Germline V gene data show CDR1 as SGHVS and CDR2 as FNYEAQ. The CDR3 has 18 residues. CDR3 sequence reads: CASSKWTSGPSSYNEQFF. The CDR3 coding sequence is TGTGCCAGCAGCAAATGGACTAGCGGTCCGAGCTCCTACAATGAGCAGTTCTTC.

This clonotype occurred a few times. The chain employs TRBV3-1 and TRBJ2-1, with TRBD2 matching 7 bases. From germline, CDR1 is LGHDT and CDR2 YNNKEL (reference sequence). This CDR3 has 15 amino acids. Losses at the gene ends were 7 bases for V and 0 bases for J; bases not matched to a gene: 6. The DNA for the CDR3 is TGTGCCAGCACAGGCGGACTAGGCTCCTACAATGAGCAGTTCTTC. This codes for CASTGGLGSYNEQFF.

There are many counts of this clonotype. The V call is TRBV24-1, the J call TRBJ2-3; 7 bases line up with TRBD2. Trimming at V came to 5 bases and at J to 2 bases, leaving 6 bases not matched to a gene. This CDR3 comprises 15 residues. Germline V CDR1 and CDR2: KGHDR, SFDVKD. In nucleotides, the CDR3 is TGTGCCACCAGTGTCACCGGGACTAACACAGATACGCAGTATTTT. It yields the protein CATSVTGTNTDTQYF.

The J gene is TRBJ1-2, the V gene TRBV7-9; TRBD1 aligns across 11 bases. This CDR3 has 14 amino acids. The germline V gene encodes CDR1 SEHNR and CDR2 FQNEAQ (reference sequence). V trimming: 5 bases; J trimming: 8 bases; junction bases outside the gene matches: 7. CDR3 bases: TGTGCCAGCAGCCACGGGACAGGGGGGCGCGGCTACACCTTC. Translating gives CASSHGTGGRGYTF.

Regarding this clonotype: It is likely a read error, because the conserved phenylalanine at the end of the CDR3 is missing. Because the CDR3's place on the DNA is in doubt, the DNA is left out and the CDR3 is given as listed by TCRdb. The CDR3 loop is CASSWGQAVA. The chain is built from TRBV5-1 and TRBJ2-6; the D call TRBD1 from the table was never checked on the DNA. Inclusive of both ends, the CDR3 amounts to 10 amino acids. In germline, CDR1 is SGHRS, CDR2 YFSETQ.